The rows below give T cell receptor beta chains drawn from one sample of a study of OX40 agonist ivuxolimab in advanced cancers. Clones were read by immunoSEQ multiplex PCR, and TCRdb kept only the in-frame ones, dropping some. The table includes approximately 120,000 clones, around 92% detected once. The material was CD4+ or CD8+ T cells sorted from blood, obtained in a trial of the OX40 agonist ivuxolimab. Every receptor here comes from an adult with an advanced solid tumor such as melanoma, head and neck, liver or kidney cancer. CDR3s include the opening cysteine and the closing phenylalanine or tryptophan. The D gene is left open where the match is weak. Size tells how often a clone was seen (once, few, many) or the class of an expanded clone, and some rows leave it out.

>-|-|TRBV5-4|TRBJ2-2|14
CASSSGPYTGELFF
TGTGCCAGCAGTTCGGGACCCTACACCGGGGAGCTGTTTTTT
>-|once|TRBV7-3|TRBJ2-3|15
CASSPPGDRSGTQYF
TGTGCCAGCAGCCCCCCTGGAGATCGGTCGGGGACGCAGTATTTT
>TRBD1|-|TRBV6-1|TRBJ2-1|15
CASSDQGATYNEQFF
TGTGCCAGCAGTGACCAGGGGGCCACCTACAATGAGCAGTTCTTC
>TRBD2|-|TRBV7-2|TRBJ2-7|18
CASSLGLAGERGPYEQYF
TGTGCCAGCAGCCTTGGACTAGCGGGAGAGAGAGGGCCCTACGAGCAGTACTTC
>-|-|TRBV27|TRBJ1-4|14
CASRDTGVAEKLFF
TGTGCCAGCAGGGATACAGGAGTCGCAGAAAAACTGTTTTTT
>TRBD2|-|TRBV11-2|TRBJ2-1|17
CASSLDYRGTIVNEQFF
TGTGCCAGCAGCTTAGATTATCGGGGGACTATCGTGAATGAGCAGTTCTTC
>-|-|TRBV6-5|TRBJ1-1|13
CASSLGTNTEAFF
TGTGCCAGCAGCCTGGGAACGAACACTGAAGCTTTCTTT
>TRBD2|-|TRBV5-1|TRBJ2-1|16
CASSSGGAGTYNEQFF
TGCGCCAGCAGCTCGGGGGGAGCGGGTACCTACAATGAGCAGTTCTTC
>-|-|TRBV7-3|TRBJ2-3|18
CASSSELRGRRGTDTQYF
TGTGCCAGCAGCTCAGAACTACGAGGCAGGAGAGGCACAGATACGCAGTATTTT
>-|-|TRBV28|TRBJ2-1|16
CASKISGTSYHNEQFF
TGTGCCAGCAAGATTTCCGGGACAAGCTACCACAATGAGCAGTTCTTC
>TRBD2|once|TRBV7-2|TRBJ2-7|15
CASSLEPSGKYEQYF
TGTGCCAGCAGCTTAGAACCTAGCGGGAAGTACGAGCAGTACTTC
>TRBD1|-|TRBV19|TRBJ2-2|14
CASRGDRGTGELFF
TGTGCCAGTAGGGGGGACAGGGGCACCGGGGAGCTGTTTTTT
>-|-|TRBV6-5|TRBJ1-1|15
CASSYAGLMNTEAFF
TGTGCCAGCAGTTACGCAGGGCTCATGAACACTGAAGCTTTCTTT
>TRBD1|-|TRBV6-6|TRBJ1-1|13
CASRPPQGREAFF
TGTGCCAGCAGACCACCACAGGGGCGAGAAGCTTTCTTT
>-|-|TRBV7-2|TRBJ1-5|17
CASSLGWAGARIQPQHF
TGTGCCAGCAGCTTAGGATGGGCGGGGGCACGGATTCAGCCCCAGCATTTT
>-|-|TRBV2|TRBJ1-5|15
CASRGNRAGNQPQHF
TGTGCCAGCCGGGGGAACAGGGCTGGCAATCAGCCCCAGCATTTT
>-|-|TRBV5-1|TRBJ2-7|13
CASSQGGANEQYF
TGCGCCAGCAGTCAGGGGGGGGCGAACGAGCAGTACTTC
>TRBD1|-|TRBV9|TRBJ1-1|14
CASSVRDRESEAFF
TGTGCCAGCAGCGTACGGGACAGGGAAAGTGAAGCTTTCTTT
>TRBD2|-|TRBV5-6|TRBJ2-7|16
CASSLVAGDDAYEQYF
TGTGCCAGCAGCTTGGTAGCGGGAGATGATGCCTACGAGCAGTACTTC
>TRBD1|-|TRBV6-5|TRBJ1-2|15
CASSYRDRGDYGYTF
TGTGCCAGCAGTTACAGGGACAGGGGCGACTATGGCTACACCTTC
>TRBD2|-|TRBV2|TRBJ2-1|15
CASSAPSGNSNEQFF
TGTGCCAGCAGCGCCCCTAGCGGGAATTCCAATGAGCAGTTCTTC
>-|-|TRBV27|TRBJ2-7|14
CASSLESWGYEQYF
TGTGCCAGCAGTTTAGAGAGCTGGGGCTACGAGCAGTACTTC
>TRBD1|-|TRBV6-5|TRBJ2-3|14
CASRTTGGTDTQYF
TGTGCCAGCAGAACGACAGGGGGTACAGATACGCAGTATTTT
>-|-|TRBV25-1|TRBJ1-4|14
CASSDRPLNEKLFF
TGTGCCAGCAGTGACAGGCCTTTAAATGAAAAACTGTTTTTT
>TRBD1|-|TRBV28|TRBJ1-1|12
CASSSQGQGAFF
TGTGCCAGCAGTTCACAGGGGCAAGGAGCTTTCTTT
>TRBD1|-|TRBV7-2|TRBJ1-1|14
CASSLQGVITEAFF
TGTGCCAGCAGTTTACAGGGGGTTATCACTGAAGCTTTCTTT
>-|few|TRBV7-9|TRBJ1-2|15
CASSLVSTEGAGYTF
TGTGCCAGCAGCTTAGTTAGTACGGAGGGTGCTGGCTACACCTTC